This entry lists 13 T cell receptor beta chains sequenced from one sample in a study of T cell responses to AZD1222 COVID-19 vaccine. Using immunoSEQ multiplex PCR, the repertoire was profiled, and TCRdb retains in-frame clones only, with some absent. There are 200,000 or so clones in the sample; about 92% occur only once, and roughly 1% lies in the top ten. The source material was peripheral blood, sampled on day 0 of MenACWY control vaccination. These receptors originate from an adult in good health.

The V call is TRBV3-1 (or the pseudogene TRBV3-2), the J call TRBJ1-6; D gene uncertain. Per the germline V gene, CDR1 is LGHDT and CDR2 is YNNKEL (reference sequence). The CDR3 contains 14 residues. V lost 6 bases to trimming and J lost 0 bases, with 6 bases between them. The CDR3 protein is CASRESSYNSPLHF. DNA of the CDR3: TGTGCCAGCAGGGAGAGCTCCTATAATTCACCCCTCCACTTT.

The chain joins TRBV5-1 to TRBJ2-1; TRBD1 is a possible D gene (5 bases). V gave up 3 bases and J gave up 7 bases, with 14 bases separating them. Germline CDR1 and CDR2: SGHRS and YFSETQ. CDR3 length: 14 amino acids. CDR3 in amino acids: CASSSTLGVNEQFF. The CDR3 DNA is TGCGCCAGCAGCTCAACTCTAGGGGTGAATGAGCAGTTCTTC.

V and J are TRBV7-2 and TRBJ2-5; 11 positions match TRBD2. The CDR3 spans 14 residues. With 4 bases clipped from V and 5 bases from J, the junction kept 3 bases outside the gene matches. Looked up from germline, CDR1 is SGHTA and CDR2 is FQGNSA. The CDR3 nucleotides read TGTGCCAGCAGCTACTCTAGCGGGGGGGAGACCCAGTACTTC. Protein sequence: CASSYSSGGETQYF.

The chain links TRBV24-1 to TRBJ2-1; possible D gene TRBD2, 6 bases. The CDR3 is 13 residues long. Germline V gene sequence: CDR1 KGHDR, CDR2 SFDVKD. Trimming left V 3 bases short and J 9 bases short, with 11 bases between. The CDR3 is CATSDHWGGEQFF. The CDR3 DNA reads TGTGCCACCAGTGATCACTGGGGAGGTGAGCAGTTCTTC.

The chain employs TRBV5-5 and TRBJ1-1; weak D call: TRBD1 (5 bases). Trimming cost V 2 bases and J 0 bases, with 14 bases left between them. The CDR3 is 16 residues long. In germline, CDR1 is SGHKS, CDR2 YYEKEE (reference sequence). The CDR3, as DNA: TGTGCCAGCAGCTTCGTTGCTTCAGGGATGAACACTGAAGCTTTCTTT. It encodes CASSFVASGMNTEAFF.

A note on this clone: The germline gene is not matched at one end of the junction; a read error may be the cause. The J gene is TRBJ1-2, the V gene TRBV2; maybe TRBD1 (6 bases). The CDR3 length is 14 residues. Germline V gene lookup returns CDR1 SNHLY and CDR2 FYNNEI. The CDR3 DNA reads TGTGCCAGCAGCCAAGGGGGAGACAGCGGCATTTTCTCCTTC. Residues: CASSQGGDSGIFSF. The full variable domain, in which reference TRBV2 and TRBJ1-2 provide the parts outside the CDR3, is EPEVTQTPSHQVTQMGQEVILRCVPISNHLYFYWYRQILGQKVEFLVSFYNNEISEKSEIFDDQFSVERPDGSNFTLKIRSTKLEDSAMYFCASSQGGDSGIFSFGSGTRLTVV.

This rearrangement joins TRBV29-1 to TRBJ1-1, with D perhaps matching TRBD1 (6 bases). V lost 5 bases and J 5 bases, leaving 12 bases between the germline ends. From germline, CDR1 is SQVTM and CDR2 ANQGSEA. CDR3 length: 12 amino acids. In DNA, the CDR3 is TGCAGCGTTCAAGGGGGAGTGACTGAAGCTTTCTTT. Translated: CSVQGGVTEAFF.

This chain links TRBV20-1 with TRBJ2-3, with D hard to call. Germline CDR1 and CDR2: DFQATT and SNEGSKA (reference sequence). With 3 bases removed from V and 0 bases from J, the gap between germline ends came to 10 bases. The CDR3 loop spans 14 amino acids. CDR3 residues: CSASRDTSTDTQYF. Here the CDR3 DNA reads TGCAGTGCTAGTCGCGATACAAGCACAGATACGCAGTATTTT.

The V and J genes are TRBV5-1 and TRBJ1-4; possible D gene TRBD1, 6 bases. V was shortened by 0 bases and J by 2 bases, with 8 bases between the two germline ends. The CDR3 consists of 15 residues. CDR1 SGHRS and CDR2 YFSETQ come from the germline V gene. The CDR3 loop reads CASSLGTGTNEKLFF. In DNA form, the CDR3 reads TGCGCCAGCAGCTTGGGAACAGGGACTAATGAAAAACTGTTTTTT.

The chain uses TRBV5-1 and TRBJ1-1; D is unclear. This CDR3 is built from 17 residues. Trimming took 1 base from V and 0 from J, leaving 16 bases between them. Germline-derived CDR1 and CDR2 are SGHRS and YFSETQ. This chain's CDR3 is CASSLYGSSFMNTEAFF. The DNA for the CDR3 is TGCGCCAGCAGCTTGTATGGGTCCTCCTTTATGAACACTGAAGCTTTCTTT. The complete variable domain, with remaining parts taken from reference TRBV5-1 and TRBJ1-1, reads KAGVTQTPRYLIKTRGQQVTLSCSPISGHRSVSWYQQTPGQGLQFLFEYFSETQRNKGNFPGRFSGRQFSNSRSEMNVSTLELGDSALYLCASSLYGSSFMNTEAFFGQGTRLTVV.

The rearrangement uses TRBV6-4 and TRBJ1-3; D unresolved. The CDR3 sequence is 15 residues long. The V end was cut by 2 bases, the J end by 2 bases, with 10 bases between. CDR1 and CDR2 (germline): MRHNA, SNTAGT. CDR3 sequence: CASSDTYSPGNTIYF. The CDR3 nucleotides read TGTGCCAGCAGTGACACCTATAGCCCTGGAAACACCATATATTTT.

The genes are TRBV19 and TRBJ1-1; 7 bases align to TRBD1. This CDR3 has 15 amino acids. J gave up 7 bases and V 1 base, and 9 bases lay outside the gene matches. CDR1 and CDR2 (germline): LNHDA, SQIVND (reference sequence). CDR3 coding DNA: TGTGCCAGTAGTATAGGCGGGACAGTACAAGGTGAAGCTTTCTTT. Protein sequence: CASSIGGTVQGEAFF.

This chain connects TRBV14 to TRBJ2-1; possible D gene TRBD1, 6 bases. Germline assignment: CDR1 SGHDN and CDR2 FVKESK. The CDR3 contains 15 residues. V was clipped by 1 base and J by 4 bases, with 11 bases between them. CDR3 sequence: CASSQVWGRYNEQFF. The CDR3 nucleotides read TGTGCCAGCAGCCAAGTATGGGGGCGTTACAATGAGCAGTTCTTC.